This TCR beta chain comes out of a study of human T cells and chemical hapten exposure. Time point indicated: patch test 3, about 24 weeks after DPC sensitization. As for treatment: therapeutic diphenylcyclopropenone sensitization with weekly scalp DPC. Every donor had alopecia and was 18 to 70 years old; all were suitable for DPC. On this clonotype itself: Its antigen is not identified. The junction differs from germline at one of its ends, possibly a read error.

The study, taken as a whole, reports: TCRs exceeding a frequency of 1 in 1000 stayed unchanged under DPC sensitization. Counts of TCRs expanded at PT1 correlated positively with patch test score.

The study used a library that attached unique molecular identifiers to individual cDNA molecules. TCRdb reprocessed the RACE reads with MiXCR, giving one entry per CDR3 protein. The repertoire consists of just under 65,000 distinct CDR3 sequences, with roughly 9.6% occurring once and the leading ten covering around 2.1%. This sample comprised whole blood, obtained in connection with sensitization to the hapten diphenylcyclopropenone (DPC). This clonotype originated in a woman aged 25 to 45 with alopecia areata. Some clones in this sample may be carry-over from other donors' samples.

Here the CDR3 DNA reads TGTGCCAGCAGCACCGGGTCCGGACTAGCGGGGGGAAGCACAGATACGCAGTATTTT. Residues: CASSTGSGLAGGSTDTQYF. The V and J genes are TRBV5-1 and TRBJ2-3, with TRBD2 identical over 14 bases. The CDR3 sequence is 19 residues long. Looked up from germline, CDR1 is SGHRS and CDR2 is YFSETQ. The entire variable domain, with the rest obtained from reference TRBV5-1 and TRBJ2-3, is as follows: KAGVTQTPRYLIKTRGQQVTLSCSPISGHRSVSWYQQTPGQGLQFLFEYFSETQRNKGNFPGRFSGRQFSNSRSEMNVSTLELGDSALYLCASSTGSGLAGGSTDTQYFGPGTRLTVL.